This T cell receptor beta chain was identified during a study of Graves' ophthalmopathy and Graves' hyperthyroidism. The sample holds a few counts of this clonotype. CDR3 regions of TCR beta were amplified from RNA transcripts. After a first-round RT-PCR with HTBI primers, a second-round multiplex PCR was run. Each CDR3 protein is one row after TCRdb ran MiXCR on the multiplex PCR reads. The data contain over 500,000 distinct CDR3 sequences, roughly 20% of them singletons. CDR1 is MNHEY, CDR2 SVGAGI, per germline. This CDR3 has 15 amino acids. V lost 2 bases and J 1 base, leaving 9 bases between the germline ends.

The chain has TRBV6-5 and TRBJ1-3; weak D call: TRBD1 (5 bases). The receptor's source is a woman under 30 with stable Graves' hyperthyroidism. Some clones in this sample may be carry-over from other donors' samples. The specimen was peripheral blood. The CDR3 sequence is CASSYGSGSGNTIYF. The CDR3 DNA sequence: TGTGCCAGCAGTTACGGGTCAGGGTCTGGAAACACCATATATTTT.